The 13 T cell receptor beta chains below come from one sample, sequenced in a study of CD8+CD57+ T cells in acquired aplastic anemia. For CDR3 and TCR beta VDJ profiling, genomic DNA was the template used. TCRdb re-called the reads through MiXCR, storing one row per CDR3 protein. The sample lists about 210,000 distinct CDR3 sequences; roughly 57% were seen once. Source material: sorted CD4+, CD8+, or CD8+CD57+ T cells (not recorded which) from PBMCs. The receptor source for this set is a human donor in good health.

The J gene is TRBJ1-5, the V gene TRBV30; the match to TRBD1 covers 10 bases. The J segment lost 6 bases and the V segment lost 3 bases, leaving 5 bases of the junction unmatched. The CDR3 consists of 14 residues. CDR1 and CDR2 from the germline V gene are GTSNPN and SVGIG (reference sequence). The CDR3 DNA sequence: TGTGCCTGGAGCCCGACAGGGGGCGGTCAGCCCCAGCATTTT. Translating gives CAWSPTGGGQPQHF.

This clonotype was seen a handful of times. This chain links TRBV19 with TRBJ1-2; weak D call: TRBD1 (5 bases). Looked up from germline, CDR1 is LNHDA and CDR2 is SQIVND (reference sequence). This CDR3 comprises 13 residues. With 4 bases removed from V and 0 bases from J, the gap between germline ends came to 6 bases. The CDR3 region is CASSRGANYGYTF. The CDR3 region has the DNA TGTGCCAGTAGTAGGGGGGCTAACTATGGCTACACCTTC.

The chain joins TRBV5-5 to TRBJ1-2; D is perhaps TRBD1 (5 bases). The CDR3 has 15 amino acids. V was shortened by 4 bases and J by 2 bases, with 15 bases between the two germline ends. Germline V gene sequence: CDR1 SGHKS, CDR2 YYEKEE (reference sequence). The CDR3 DNA reads as TGTGCCAGCAGCCCGAAATCGGGACCCAACTATGGCTACACCTTC. This gives the protein CASSPKSGPNYGYTF.

The chain carries TRBV25-1 and TRBJ1-1; weak D call: TRBD1 (5 bases). Germline lookup yields CDR1 MGHDK and CDR2 SYGVNS. V lost 7 bases, J lost 4 bases, and 22 bases lay in between. The CDR3 totals 16 residues. The CDR3 sequence: CASIPKTGGGSTEAFF. DNA for the CDR3: TGTGCCAGCATCCCTAAAACTGGGGGGGGGAGCACTGAAGCTTTCTTT.

This clonotype was recorded many times. The V and J genes are TRBV6-4 and TRBJ1-1; D might be TRBD1 (5 bases). The V end lost 6 bases, the J end lost 1 base, and 9 bases lay between the germline ends. The CDR3 is 13 residues long. Germline values: CDR1 MRHNA, CDR2 SNTAGT. CDR3 nucleotides: TGTGCCAGCAGCCCGACAGAGAACACTGAAGCTTTCTTT. It encodes CASSPTENTEAFF.

About this clonotype itself: Germline is not matched at one junction end, which may reflect a read error. V is TRBV20-1 and J is TRBJ1-5; D unresolved. CDR1 is DFQATT, CDR2 SNEGSKA, per germline (reference sequence). This CDR3 spans 14 amino acids. In DNA form, the CDR3 reads TGCAGTGCTAGGGGAGTGGAAGGCAATCGGCCCCAGCATTTT. Residues: CSARGVEGNRPQHF.

The chain carries TRBV7-6 and TRBJ1-1; D remains unclear. Trimming stripped 0 bases from V and 3 bases from J, with 5 bases between. CDR1 and CDR2 from the germline V gene are SGHVS and FNYEAQ. This CDR3 is built from 13 residues. CDR3 in amino acids: CASSLASYTEAFF. DNA for the CDR3: TGTGCCAGCAGCTTAGCTTCGTACACTGAAGCTTTCTTT.

The chain carries TRBV5-1 and TRBJ1-3; TRBD1 might be the D (5 bases). V was pared by 3 bases and J by 3 bases, with 16 bases between. The CDR3 extends over 16 amino acids. The germline V gene encodes CDR1 SGHRS and CDR2 YFSETQ. The DNA of the CDR3 is TGCGCCAGCAGCTCGAACATAGCAGGGCGTGGAAACACCATATATTTT. Protein: CASSSNIAGRGNTIYF.

Comment on this clonotype: The junction and the germline gene differ at one end; a read error may be behind it. The gene calls are TRBV7-6 and TRBJ2-3; TRBD2 matches at 10 bases. Germline lookup yields CDR1 SGHVS and CDR2 FNYEAQ. This CDR3 region has 16 residues. The DNA for the CDR3 is TGTGCTAGCAGCCAACTAGCGGGATCCTTCACAGATACGCAGTATTTT. This translates into CASSQLAGSFTDTQYF.

This chain uses TRBV5-6 with TRBJ2-1; TRBD1 agrees at 10 bases. The CDR3 length is 15 residues. V was clipped by 2 bases and J by 10 bases; unmatched bases: 9. CDR1 SGHDT and CDR2 YYEEEE come from the germline V gene. The CDR3 DNA sequence: TGTGCCAGCAGCTTACCGGGACAGGGGCCTTGGGAGCAGTTCTTC. Its protein is CASSLPGQGPWEQFF.

In DNA form, the CDR3 reads TGTGCCACCTCCTACGAGCAGTACTTC. It yields the protein CATSYEQYF. The chain uses TRBV24-1 and TRBJ2-7; no clear D gene. The germline V gene encodes CDR1 KGHDR and CDR2 SFDVKD. The CDR3 runs to 9 residues. The germline V and J ends were trimmed by 9 bases and 1 base, with 0 bases remaining between them.

This clonotype was seen many times. This chain joins TRBV9 and TRBJ1-1, with TRBD1 matching over 7 bases. V gave up 1 base and J gave up 5 bases; unmatched junction bases: 14. The germline CDR1 and CDR2 sequences are SGDLS and YYNGEE. The length of the CDR3 is 17 residues. In DNA, the CDR3 is TGTGCCAGCAGCGTAAACTCGGTGACAGGGAGGGGTACTGAAGCTTTCTTT. This gives the protein CASSVNSVTGRGTEAFF.

This rearrangement joins TRBV7-9 to TRBJ1-4; possibly TRBD1 for D (5 bases). V lost 8 bases and J 7 bases, leaving 14 bases between the germline ends. The germline V gene encodes CDR1 SEHNR and CDR2 FQNEAQ (reference sequence). The length of the CDR3 is 13 residues. The chain's CDR3 is CASHGGAGEKLFF. DNA for the CDR3: TGTGCCAGCCACGGGGGTGCCGGTGAAAAACTGTTTTTT. The whole variable domain, filled in from reference TRBV7-9 and TRBJ1-4, reads DTGVSQNPRHKITKRGQNVTFRCDPISEHNRLYWYRQTLGQGPEFLTYFQNEAQLEKSRLLSDRFSAERPKGSFSTLEIQRTEQGDSAMYLCASHGGAGEKLFFGSGTQLSVL.